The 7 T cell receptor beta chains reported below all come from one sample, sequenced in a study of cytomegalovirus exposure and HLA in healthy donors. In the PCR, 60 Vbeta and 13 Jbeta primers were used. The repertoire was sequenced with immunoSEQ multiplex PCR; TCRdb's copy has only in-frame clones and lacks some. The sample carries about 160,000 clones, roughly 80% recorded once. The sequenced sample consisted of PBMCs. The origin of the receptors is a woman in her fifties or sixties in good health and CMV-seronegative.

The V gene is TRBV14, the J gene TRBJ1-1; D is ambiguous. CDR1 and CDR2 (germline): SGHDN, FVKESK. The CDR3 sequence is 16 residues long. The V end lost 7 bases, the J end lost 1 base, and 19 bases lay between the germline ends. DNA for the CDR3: TGTGCCAGCACTCTATCCGGGTGGAGCTCGAACACTGAAGCTTTCTTT. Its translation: CASTLSGWSSNTEAFF.

For the CDR3, the DNA is TGTGCCACCAGCAGTAGGAGGGGAACCTACAATGAGCAGTTCTTC. Translated: CATSSRRGTYNEQFF. V gene TRBV15 combines with J gene TRBJ2-1; the D gene is possibly TRBD2 (6 bases). This CDR3 region has 15 residues. Per germline, CDR1 LNHNV and CDR2 YYDKDF (reference sequence). The V and J ends lost 3 bases and 2 bases respectively, with 11 bases between them.

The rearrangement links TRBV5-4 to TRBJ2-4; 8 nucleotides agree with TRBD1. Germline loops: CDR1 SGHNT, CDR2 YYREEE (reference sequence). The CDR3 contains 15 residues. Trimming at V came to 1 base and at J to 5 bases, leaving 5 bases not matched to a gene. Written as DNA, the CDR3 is TGTGCCAGCAGCTTGCAGGGGGCGATGGAAAACATTCAGTACTTC. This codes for CASSLQGAMENIQYF.

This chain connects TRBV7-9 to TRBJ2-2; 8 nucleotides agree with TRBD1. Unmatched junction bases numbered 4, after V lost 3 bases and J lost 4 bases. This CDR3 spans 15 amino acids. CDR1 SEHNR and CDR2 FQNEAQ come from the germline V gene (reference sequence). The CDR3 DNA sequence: TGTGCCAGCAGCTTTGACAGGGGAAGCACCGGGGAGCTGTTTTTT. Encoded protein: CASSFDRGSTGELFF.

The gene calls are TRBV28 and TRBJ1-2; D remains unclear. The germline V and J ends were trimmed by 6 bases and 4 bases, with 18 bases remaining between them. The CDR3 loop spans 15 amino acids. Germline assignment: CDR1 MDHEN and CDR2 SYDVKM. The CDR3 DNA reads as TGTGCCAGCAGCCCCTCGAGGAGGTCTTCCTATGGCTACACCTTC. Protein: CASSPSRRSSYGYTF.

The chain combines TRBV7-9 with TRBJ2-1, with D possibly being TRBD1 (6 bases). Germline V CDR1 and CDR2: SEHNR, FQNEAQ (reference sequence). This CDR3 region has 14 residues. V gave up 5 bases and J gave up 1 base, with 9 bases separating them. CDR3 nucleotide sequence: TGTGCCAGCAGCCTTACAGGGTCCTACAATGAGCAGTTCTTC. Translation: CASSLTGSYNEQFF.

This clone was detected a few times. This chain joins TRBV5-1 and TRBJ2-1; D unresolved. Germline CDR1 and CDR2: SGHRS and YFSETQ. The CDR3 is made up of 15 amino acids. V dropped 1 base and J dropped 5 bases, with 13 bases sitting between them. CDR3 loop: CASSLWLAPNNEQFF. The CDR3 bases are TGCGCCAGCAGCTTGTGGTTAGCCCCTAACAATGAGCAGTTCTTC.